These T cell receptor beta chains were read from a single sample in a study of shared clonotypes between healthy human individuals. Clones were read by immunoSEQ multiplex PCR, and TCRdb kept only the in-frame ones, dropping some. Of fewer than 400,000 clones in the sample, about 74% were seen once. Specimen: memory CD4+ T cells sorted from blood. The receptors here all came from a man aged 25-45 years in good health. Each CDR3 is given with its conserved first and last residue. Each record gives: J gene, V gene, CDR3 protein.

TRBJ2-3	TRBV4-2	CASSSRVGGSADTQYF
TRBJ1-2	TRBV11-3	CASSLRGQTGYTF
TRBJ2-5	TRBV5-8	CASSPRWEAYGTQYF
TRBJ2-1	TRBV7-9	CATGLAGGREQFF
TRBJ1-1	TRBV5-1	CASSLARQGRENTEAFF
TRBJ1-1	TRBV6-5	CASSYSEAIGNTEAFF
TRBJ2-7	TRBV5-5	CASSLGQGPTYEQYF
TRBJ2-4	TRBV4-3	CASSQDPGGVSSQNIQYF
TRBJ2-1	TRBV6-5	CASSSRPGDEQFF
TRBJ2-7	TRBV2	CASRTRDATYEQYF
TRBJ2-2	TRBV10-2	CASSVNFEGELFF
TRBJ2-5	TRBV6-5	CASSYSPDGLETQYF
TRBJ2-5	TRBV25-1	CASSKQGGETQYF
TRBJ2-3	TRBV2	CASSASTDTQYF
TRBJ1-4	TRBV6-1	CASSDPGQGSEKLFF
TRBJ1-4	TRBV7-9	CASSLDRQDNEKLFF
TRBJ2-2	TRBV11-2	CASSLGGHRTGELFF
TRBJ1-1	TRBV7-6	CASSQMNTEAFF
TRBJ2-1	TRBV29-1	CSVEGGGRQFF
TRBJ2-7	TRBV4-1	CASSQEGSGQGARRLSYEQYF
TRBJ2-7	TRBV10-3	CAISESRDRAYEQYF
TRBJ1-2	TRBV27	CASSPGSLNYGYTF